This TCR beta chain was identified during a study of blood T cell repertoires in COVID-19. V lost 5 bases, J lost 5 bases, and 19 bases lay in between. Looked up from germline, CDR1 is MNHEY and CDR2 is SMNVEV (reference sequence). The CDR3 runs to 16 residues. Produced via immunoSEQ multiplex PCR; TCRdb's table is partial and in-frame only. The table includes about 220,000 clones, 82% detected once. The chain combines TRBV27 with TRBJ1-5; D might be TRBD1 (6 bases). Sequencing was done on a sample of PBMCs or T cells enriched from blood (not recorded which). This clonotype was sampled from a woman aged 55-70 years who had recovered from COVID-19. CDR3 sequence: CASSPGGLDSHQPQHF. In nucleotides, the CDR3 is TGTGCCAGCAGTCCCGGAGGTTTGGACAGTCATCAGCCCCAGCATTTT.